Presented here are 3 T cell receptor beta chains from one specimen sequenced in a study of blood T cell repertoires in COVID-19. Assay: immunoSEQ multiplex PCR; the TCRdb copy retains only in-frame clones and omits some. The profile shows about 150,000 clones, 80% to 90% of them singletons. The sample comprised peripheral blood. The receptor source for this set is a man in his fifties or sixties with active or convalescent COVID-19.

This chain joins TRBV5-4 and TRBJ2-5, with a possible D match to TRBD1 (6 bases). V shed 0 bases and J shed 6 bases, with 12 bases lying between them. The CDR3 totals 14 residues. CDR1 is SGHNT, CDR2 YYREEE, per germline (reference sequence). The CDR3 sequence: CASSLDYGQQTQYF. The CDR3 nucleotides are TGTGCCAGCAGCTTGGATTACGGACAGCAGACCCAGTACTTC.

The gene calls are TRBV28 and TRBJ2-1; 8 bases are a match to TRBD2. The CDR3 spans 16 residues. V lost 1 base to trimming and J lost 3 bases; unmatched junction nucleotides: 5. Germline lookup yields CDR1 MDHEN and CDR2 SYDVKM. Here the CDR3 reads CASSLSALAGYNEQFF. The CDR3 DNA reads TGTGCCAGCAGTTTATCAGCCCTAGCGGGCTACAATGAGCAGTTCTTC.

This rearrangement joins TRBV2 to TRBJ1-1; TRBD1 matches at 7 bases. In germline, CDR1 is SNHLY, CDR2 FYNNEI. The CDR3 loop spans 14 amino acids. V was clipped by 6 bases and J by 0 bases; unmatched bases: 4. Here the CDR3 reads CASSPGGLNTEAFF. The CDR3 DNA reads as TGTGCCAGCAGCCCAGGGGGTTTGAACACTGAAGCTTTCTTT.